This T cell receptor (beta chain) was sequenced for a study of Graves' ophthalmopathy and Graves' hyperthyroidism (dated by TCRdb to the late 2010s). In the study overall: Peripheral blood was collected at initial diagnosis, before any treatment. The study used TCR beta repertoire signatures to distinguish Graves' ophthalmopathy from Graves' hyperthyroidism and to predict progression to ophthalmopathy. In total, around 140 blood samples were TCR-sequenced: around 42 ophthalmopathy, about 75 hyperthyroidism and some 17 hyperthyroidism-to-ophthalmopathy patients. A discovery set of about 99 patients (43 ophthalmopathy, 57 stable hyperthyroidism) was enrolled to explore V-J signatures distinguishing ophthalmopathy from hyperthyroidism. For independent validation, a separate cohort was made up of about 18 hyperthyroidism patients plus 17 patients who later progressed from hyperthyroidism to ophthalmopathy. In about 6 hyperthyroidism patients, T-cell repertoires of thyroid tissue and blood were compared. Once sampling was done, hyperthyroidism patients were given methimazole at a starting dose of 30 mg daily, while ophthalmopathy patients were given high-dose intravenous methylprednisolone. For training and testing, the roughly 93 patients in the discovery cohort were randomly divided in a 7:3 ratio. The research as a whole found: Most expanded thyroid clonotypes with frequency above 0.001 were also detected in blood, suggesting blood repertoires may reflect the thyroid immune response. In validation, the model predicted ophthalmopathy progression with 70.59% sensitivity and approximately 72% specificity; around twelve predicted patients were CT-confirmed with GO in a median of approximately 6.5 months. In cross-validation, the 13-signature model distinguished ophthalmopathy from stable hyperthyroidism with around 90% sensitivity and 81% to 82% specificity, while in the test set the corresponding values were 80% and 75%. No statistical method was used to set the sample size in advance, and the investigators knew which group each participant was assigned to.

TCR beta CDR3 regions were amplified from RNA transcripts for repertoire sequencing. HTBI primers and the Qiagen OneStep RT-PCR kit were used in a first-round RT-PCR, which was followed by a second-round multiplex PCR, size selection and purification. The libraries underwent paired-end sequencing with 100 bp reads on an Illumina HiSeq2000. Regarding the original processing steps: SOAPnuke was used for read processing, and reads with adapters, uncalled bases, a mean Phred below 15, or no exact constant-primer or identifier match were discarded. COPE v1.2.5 was used to merge high-quality paired reads. Unique nucleotide sequences were defined as clonotypes and aligned to IMGT TRB V, D and J references using MiTCR v1.1. The analysis was limited to V-J combinations with a frequency above 0.0001, which together covered more than 99% of repertoires. For each V-J combination, a TCR clonal expansion and chaos score was defined as the ratio of F50 clonal expansion to chaos observed in the TCRdist matrix. Welch's t-statistics and random forest were used to reduce features to about a dozen V-J combinations, which were fed into a naive Bayes classifier. Thyroid-blood repertoire similarity was quantified with the Morisita-Horn index. The public reads were reprocessed in TCRdb via fastp at Q25 and MiXCR, keeping in-frame beta chains. Duplicate CDR3 protein sequences are folded into a single record with the most common DNA and genes. These V and J calls rely on TCRdb rather than the paper's analysis. The sample data list about 620,000 distinct CDR3 sequences, and 22% of these were observed just once. The ten biggest clones cover roughly 6.9% of the sample.

This clonotype was observed at least ten times. The specificity of this receptor is unknown. Per-base qualities were not stored, and no clone one base away is much larger. The trim is 5 bases for V and 5 bases for J, with a gap of 16 bases between the germline ends. CDR1 and CDR2 are read off the germline V gene (reference sequence) as MNHEY and SMNVEV. The CDR3 covers 14 residues, taking in both the cysteine and the phenylalanine. The DNA shown is the 42-base CDR3, in frame from base 1. Hyperthyroidism was considered stable if no progression to ophthalmopathy occurred within 18 months of follow-up. Hyperthyroidism patients were newly diagnosed, with disease duration under 2 months, and aged 18 to 65 years. Patients were excluded if they had other autoimmune diseases, uncontrolled infections, pregnancy or lactation. Diagnosis relied on clinical symptoms, serum thyroxine, TRAb, thyroid ultrasound and orbital computed tomography. PBMCs were isolated from 8 to 10 ml of fresh peripheral blood by Ficoll-Paque density gradient centrifugation. Total RNA was extracted using Trizol reagent, and RNA quality was checked on an Agilent 2100 Bioanalyzer.

This TCR was sampled from a young woman with stable Graves' hyperthyroidism. Some clones in this sample may be carry-over from other donors' samples. Donor details come from another sample of the same person, matched by shared clones. The sample consisted of peripheral blood. The chain couples TRBV27 to TRBJ2-7; the D gene is possibly TRBD1 or TRBD2, with 7 bases matching each. The CDR3 loop reads CASSPAGQTHEQYF. The nucleotide sequence is TGTGCCAGCAGTCCAGCGGGACAGACCCACGAGCAGTACTTC.